This is a list of T cell receptor beta chains from one sample in a study of human T cells and chemical hapten exposure. TCRdb used MiXCR to reprocess the RACE reads, holding one entry per CDR3 protein. Counted here are about 190,000 distinct CDR3 sequences, roughly a quarter occurring once; the ten biggest clones make up approximately 2.5%. The source was whole blood, collected in connection with sensitization to the hapten diphenylcyclopropenone (DPC). These receptor sequences come from a woman aged 40 to 49 with alopecia areata. Some clones in this sample may be carry-over from other donors' samples. The CDR3 runs from the conserved cysteine through the conserved F or W. Each record gives: V gene, CDR3 length, clone size, D gene, J gene, CDR3 protein, CDR3 DNA. The D gene is left open where the match is weak. For some rows the clone size is stated as once, few or many, or as a class when expanded; others skip it.

>TRBV7-2|13|few|NA|TRBJ2-3
CASSTHKGDTQYF
TGTGCCAGCAGCACCCACAAGGGAGATACGCAGTATTTT
>TRBV12-3/TRBV12-4|14|few|NA|TRBJ2-3
CASSFGASTDTQYF
TGTGCCAGCAGTTTCGGGGCTAGCACAGATACGCAGTATTTT
>TRBV3-2|16|NA|NA|TRBJ1-2
CASSQLRQGIRAGYTF
TGTGCCAGCAGCCAACTAAGACAGGGGATCAGGGCTGGCTACACCTTC
>TRBV2|18|NA|TRBD2|TRBJ2-3
CASSRRGTSGMATDTQYF
TGTGCCAGCAGTCGAAGGGGGACTAGCGGGATGGCTACAGATACGCAGTATTTT
>TRBV20-1|18|few|TRBD2|TRBJ2-1
CSATSMMPGLAGPFKQFF
TGCAGTGCTACCTCGATGATGCCGGGACTAGCGGGCCCTTTCAAGCAGTTCTTC
>TRBV7-9|14|NA|NA|TRBJ2-7
CASSLSGVLYEQYF
TGTGCCAGCAGCTTATCGGGGGTCCTTTACGAGCAGTACTTC
>TRBV7-2|15|NA|TRBD2|TRBJ2-5
CASSRSQLAPETQYF
TGTGCCAGCAGCCGCTCTCAACTAGCGCCAGAGACCCAGTACTTC
>TRBV7-9|13|NA|NA|TRBJ1-2
CASSTRPNYGYTF
TGTGCCAGCAGCACCCGGCCTAACTATGGCTACACCTTC
>TRBV6-2/TRBV6-3|16|NA|TRBD1|TRBJ2-7
CASSTYPGQVFYEQYF
TGTGCCAGCAGCACCTACCCAGGACAGGTCTTCTACGAGCAGTACTTC
>TRBV6-5|15|NA|TRBD1|TRBJ1-4
CASSLGQLMGEKLFF
TGTGCCAGCAGTTTGGGACAGCTGATGGGTGAAAAACTGTTTTTT
>TRBV28|14|many|TRBD1|TRBJ2-7
CASRDGQGAYEQYF
TGTGCCAGCAGAGACGGACAGGGAGCCTACGAGCAGTACTTC
>TRBV7-9|14|NA|TRBD1|TRBJ1-5
CASSTGQLNQPQHF
TGTGCCAGCAGCACGGGACAGCTAAATCAGCCCCAGCATTTT
>TRBV5-1|14|once|TRBD1|TRBJ2-1
CASRGQNSYNEQFF
TGCGCCAGCAGGGGACAGAACTCCTACAATGAGCAGTTCTTC
>TRBV29-1|12|NA|NA|TRBJ1-2
CSVESGAGGYTF
TGCAGCGTTGAGAGTGGGGCAGGTGGCTACACCTTC
>TRBV5-5|17|few|TRBD1|TRBJ2-5
CASSGRGTGHRQETQYF
TGTGCCAGCAGCGGCCGCGGGACAGGTCATAGACAAGAGACCCAGTACTTC
>TRBV11-2|15|NA|TRBD2|TRBJ2-1
CASSAGTSPYNEQFF
TGTGCCAGCAGCGCCGGGACTAGTCCCTACAATGAGCAGTTCTTC
>TRBV29-1|16|NA|NA|TRBJ1-3
CSVEISQGHTGNTIYF
TGCAGCGTCGAGATATCCCAAGGGCATACTGGAAACACCATATATTTT
>TRBV3-1|14|NA|NA|TRBJ1-1
CASSLRAANTEAFF
TGTGCCAGCAGCCTTCGGGCCGCGAACACTGAAGCTTTCTTT
>TRBV6-2/TRBV6-3|15|NA|NA|TRBJ1-5
CASSYGDGGNQPQHF
TGTGCCAGCAGTTACGGGGACGGGGGTAATCAGCCCCAGCATTTT
>TRBV19|14|few|NA|TRBJ1-2
CASSIAPGTHGYTF
TGTGCCAGTAGTATAGCCCCCGGGACACATGGCTACACCTTC
>TRBV29-1|15|few|TRBD1|TRBJ2-7
CSVVPPQGAQHEQYF
TGCAGCGTTGTCCCACCACAGGGGGCGCAGCACGAGCAGTACTTC
>TRBV6-2/TRBV6-3|15|many|NA|TRBJ2-3
CASSRPLQPPDTQYF
TGTGCCAGCAGCAGACCTTTACAGCCCCCAGATACGCAGTATTTT
>TRBV15|15|NA|TRBD1|TRBJ2-7
CATSRARGTAYEQYF
TGTGCCACCAGCAGAGCCAGGGGGACCGCCTACGAGCAGTACTTC
>TRBV6-5|12|few|NA|TRBJ1-1
CASSYRGVEAFF
TGTGCCAGCAGTTATAGGGGGGTTGAAGCTTTCTTT
>TRBV6-2/TRBV6-3|14|few|TRBD1|TRBJ1-5
CASSYQDRDQPQHF
TGTGCCAGCAGTTACCAGGACAGGGATCAGCCCCAGCATTTT
>TRBV29-1|15|few|NA|TRBJ1-4
CSVLRGGILNEKLFF
TGCAGCGTTCTCAGGGGTGGGATACTGAATGAAAAACTGTTTTTT
>TRBV28|15|few|TRBD1|TRBJ1-6
CASSGGQWDNSPLHF
TGTGCCAGCTCCGGGGGACAGTGGGATAATTCACCCCTCCACTTT
>TRBV18|14|NA|NA|TRBJ2-2
CASSLSDGTGELFF
TGTGCCAGCTCACTTTCTGACGGTACCGGGGAGCTGTTTTTT
>TRBV3-1|15|NA|NA|TRBJ2-7
CASSQAQGGAYEQYF
TGTGCCAGCAGCCAAGCGCAAGGAGGGGCCTACGAGCAGTACTTC
>TRBV28|13|many|NA|TRBJ2-3
CASSLRVTDTQYF
TGTGCCAGCAGTTTGCGGGTCACAGATACGCAGTATTTT
>TRBV6-1|14|NA|NA|TRBJ1-2
CASVAGRANYGYTF
TGTGCCAGTGTCGCGGGGCGGGCTAACTATGGCTACACCTTC
>TRBV7-9|15|many|TRBD2|TRBJ2-5
CASSIPTSGQETQYF
TGTGCCAGCAGCATACCGACTAGCGGACAAGAGACCCAGTACTTC
>TRBV28|14|many|NA|TRBJ2-7
CASSTFGGYSEQYF
TGTGCCAGCAGTACCTTTGGGGGCTATTCAGAGCAGTACTTC
>TRBV11-1|15|few|NA|TRBJ2-7
CASSIISPRGNEQYF
TGTGCCAGCAGCATAATTTCCCCCCGGGGGAACGAGCAGTACTTC
>TRBV6-2/TRBV6-3|14|NA|NA|TRBJ1-5
CASSAGDGNQPQHF
TGTGCCAGCAGTGCGGGCGACGGGAATCAGCCCCAGCATTTT
>TRBV7-2|16|NA|TRBD1|TRBJ2-5
CASSPRTGQRGETQYF
TGTGCCAGCAGCCCCCGGACAGGACAGAGGGGAGAGACCCAGTACTTC
>TRBV5-1|14|few|NA|TRBJ1-4
CASSPGYSGEKLFF
TGCGCCAGCAGCCCTGGGTATTCCGGGGAAAAACTGTTTTTT
>TRBV20-1|12|NA|NA|TRBJ2-2
CSASWGVRELFF
TGCAGTGCTAGTTGGGGAGTCAGGGAGCTGTTTTTT
>TRBV5-1|15|NA|TRBD1|TRBJ2-2
CASSIGQENTGELFF
TGCGCCAGCAGCATCGGACAGGAGAACACCGGGGAGCTGTTTTTT
>TRBV12-3/TRBV12-4|14|few|TRBD1|TRBJ2-7
CASSPTGGPYEQYF
TGTGCCAGCAGTCCCACAGGGGGCCCCTACGAGCAGTACTTC
>TRBV3-1|14|many|NA|TRBJ2-7
CASSLSGSSYEQYF
TGTGCCAGCAGTTTATCAGGGAGCTCCTACGAGCAGTACTTC
>TRBV7-8|17|many|TRBD2|TRBJ2-1
CASSLRAAGISYNEQFF
TGTGCCAGCAGCCTGCGGGCAGCGGGGATATCCTACAATGAGCAGTTCTTC
>TRBV9|14|few|NA|TRBJ2-3
CASSEGDTTDTQYF
TGTGCCAGCAGCGAAGGGGACACCACAGATACGCAGTATTTT
>TRBV7-2|16|few|TRBD2|TRBJ2-3
CASSLRASGSPDTQYF
TGTGCCAGCAGCCTCCGGGCTAGCGGGAGCCCAGATACGCAGTATTTT
>TRBV6-5|15|few|NA|TRBJ2-2
CASSPYMGDTGELFF
TGTGCCAGCAGCCCCTACATGGGGGACACCGGGGAGCTGTTTTTT
>TRBV29-1|15|NA|TRBD1|TRBJ2-3
CSVRTGTGRTDTQYF
TGCAGCGTCCGGACTGGGACAGGGCGCACAGATACGCAGTATTTT
>TRBV28|15|few|NA|TRBJ2-2
CASSRGGANTGELFF
TGTGCCAGCAGTCGAGGAGGGGCCAACACCGGGGAGCTGTTTTTT
>TRBV5-1|15|many|NA|TRBJ2-1
CASSLRRGAYNEQFF
TGCGCCAGCAGCTTGAGGAGAGGTGCCTACAATGAGCAGTTCTTC
>TRBV9|12|few|NA|TRBJ2-1
CASSVDLGEQFF
TGTGCCAGCAGCGTAGATCTAGGTGAGCAGTTCTTC
>TRBV12-3/TRBV12-4|15|NA|TRBD1|TRBJ2-1
CASSFGTGGANEQFF
TGTGCCAGCAGTTTTGGGACAGGGGGCGCGAATGAGCAGTTCTTC